Each of the 23 T cell receptor beta chains below was sequenced from the same sample in a study of cytomegalovirus exposure and HLA in healthy donors. This PCR relied on a set of 60 Vbeta primers and 13 Jbeta primers. Clones were read by immunoSEQ multiplex PCR, and TCRdb kept only the in-frame ones, dropping some. The profile shows about 170,000 clones, roughly 72% of them singletons. Sequencing was performed on PBMCs. The receptors shown here come from a woman in her thirties in good health and CMV-seropositive.

This sequence joins TRBV7-9 and TRBJ2-2; 7 nucleotides align to TRBD1. The CDR3 has 16 residues. Germline values: CDR1 SEHNR, CDR2 FQNEAQ (reference sequence). V was clipped by 5 bases and J by 0 bases; unmatched bases: 6. The CDR3 DNA reads as TGTGCCAGCAGCCGTGTGGGACAGTCGAACACCGGGGAGCTGTTTTTT. Translating it yields CASSRVGQSNTGELFF.

The chain carries TRBV27 and TRBJ2-2; 13 nucleotides match TRBD2. Germline CDR1 MNHEY, CDR2 SMNVEV (reference sequence). Losses at the gene ends were 5 bases for V and 5 bases for J; bases not matched to a gene: 11. This CDR3 is 18 amino acids long. The CDR3 protein is CASSPYLGLAGKTGELFF. CDR3 DNA: TGTGCCAGCAGTCCTTACCTGGGACTAGCGGGAAAGACCGGGGAGCTGTTTTTT.

The CDR3 reads CASSFSGHTYEQYF. The CDR3 DNA reads TGCGCCAGCAGCTTCTCCGGACATACCTACGAGCAGTACTTC. V usage is TRBV5-1 and J usage is TRBJ2-7, with D maybe TRBD1 (5 bases). The CDR3 runs 14 residues. Trimming left V 2 bases short and J 2 bases short, with 11 bases between. Germline V lookup: CDR1 SGHRS, CDR2 YFSETQ.

The chain joins TRBV14 to TRBJ1-5, with D uncertain. CDR3 size: 12 residues. Germline V gene sequence: CDR1 SGHDN, CDR2 FVKESK. Trimming removed 4 bases from V and 4 bases from J, with 5 bases in between. As DNA, the CDR3 is TGTGCCAGCAGCCTTTCGAATCAGCCCCAGCATTTT. This encodes CASSLSNQPQHF. The complete variable domain, with remaining parts taken from reference TRBV14 and TRBJ1-5, reads EAGVTQFPSHSVIEKGQTVTLRCDPISGHDNLYWYRRVMGKEIKFLLHFVKESKQDESGMPNNRFLAERTGGTYSTLKVQPAELEDSGVYFCASSLSNQPQHFGDGTRLSIL.

The chain has TRBV9 and TRBJ1-2; 9 positions agree with TRBD1. Germline loops: CDR1 SGDLS, CDR2 YYNGEE. This CDR3 region has 14 residues. The V segment lost 3 bases and the J segment 8 bases; nucleotides outside the gene matches: 8. Here the CDR3 DNA reads TGTGCCAGCAGCGGCCCACAGGGGGCGAGAGGCTACACCTTC. Translating it yields CASSGPQGARGYTF.

The chain combines TRBV5-1 with TRBJ1-1; D perhaps matches TRBD1 (6 bases). The CDR3 covers 15 residues. Between the trimmed V and J ends, which lost 7 bases and 6 bases, there was a span of 22 bases. Per the germline V gene, CDR1 is SGHRS and CDR2 is YFSETQ. The CDR3 reads CASFPGGRNFAEAFF. CDR3 sequence (DNA): TGCGCCAGCTTCCCCGGGGGGCGAAATTTTGCTGAAGCTTTCTTT.

The chain uses TRBV9 and TRBJ2-7; 8 bases are a match to TRBD1. V was pared by 3 bases and J by 2 bases, with 4 bases of the junction left unmatched. Germline values: CDR1 SGDLS, CDR2 YYNGEE. The CDR3 extends over 14 amino acids. Here the CDR3 reads CASSGSGGPYEQYF. The CDR3, as DNA: TGTGCCAGCAGCGGTTCAGGGGGCCCCTACGAGCAGTACTTC.

This clone came up once. The chain recombines TRBV4-3 with TRBJ1-1, with D possibly being TRBD1 (5 bases). This CDR3 spans 17 amino acids. Germline-derived CDR1 and CDR2 are LGHNA and YSLEER. V lost 0 bases to trimming and J lost 6 bases, with 20 bases between them. CDR3 amino acids: CASSQDMVRAIRAEAFF. Written as DNA, the CDR3 is TGCGCCAGCAGCCAAGATATGGTCAGGGCTATTAGGGCTGAAGCTTTCTTT.

The chain carries TRBV9 and TRBJ2-7, with TRBD1 matching 7 bases. The CDR3 spans 16 residues. J lost 0 bases, V lost 3 bases, and 9 bases had no gene match. Germline values: CDR1 SGDLS, CDR2 YYNGEE. CDR3: CASSAKTGWGSYEQYF. The CDR3 bases are TGTGCCAGCAGCGCCAAGACAGGGTGGGGCTCCTACGAGCAGTACTTC.

This clone occurred a few times. The V and J genes are TRBV5-4 and TRBJ1-2, with 9 bases aligning to TRBD1. Looked up from germline, CDR1 is SGHNT and CDR2 is YYREEE (reference sequence). The length of the CDR3 is 15 residues. V was clipped by 3 bases and J by 4 bases; unmatched bases: 7. CDR3 sequence: CASSSGTGHAYGYTF. CDR3 DNA sequence: TGTGCCAGCAGCTCAGGGACAGGGCACGCCTATGGCTACACCTTC.

The CDR3 region is CASSSPWDRGRALYEQYF. In DNA form, the CDR3 reads TGTGCCAGCAGCTCCCCCTGGGACAGGGGGCGAGCCCTTTACGAGCAGTACTTC. V gene TRBV28 combines with J gene TRBJ2-7, with 12 bases aligning to TRBD1. V was pared by 6 bases and J by 4 bases, with 16 bases of the junction left unmatched. The CDR3 consists of 18 residues. CDR1 is MDHEN and CDR2 is SYDVKM in the germline V gene.

The gene calls are TRBV27 and TRBJ1-6; 8 bases map to TRBD1. The CDR3 covers 15 residues. V lost 5 bases, J lost 5 bases, and 5 bases stayed unmatched. CDR1 is MNHEY, CDR2 SMNVEV, per germline (reference sequence). CDR3 in amino acids: CASSPRQGNNSPLHF. CDR3 nucleotide sequence: TGTGCCAGCAGTCCCCGACAGGGGAATAATTCACCCCTCCACTTT.

In its sample, this clone was seen once. The chain couples TRBV30 to TRBJ2-2; D unresolved. Trimming removed 0 bases from V and 1 base from J, with 6 bases in between. Germline V CDR1 and CDR2: GTSNPN, SVGIG (reference sequence). The CDR3 runs to 14 residues. Here the CDR3 reads CAWSVWRNTGELFF. The CDR3 DNA sequence: TGTGCCTGGAGTGTTTGGAGGAACACCGGGGAGCTGTTTTTT.

The CDR3 reads CASSPQSGGTQYF. In DNA, the CDR3 is TGTGCCAGCAGCCCACAAAGCGGGGGGACGCAGTATTTT. The chain employs TRBV7-6 and TRBJ2-3; TRBD2 aligns across 9 bases. The length of the CDR3 is 13 residues. Germline trimming cut 5 bases from V and 9 bases from J; bases unmatched to any gene: 6. CDR1 is SGHVS, CDR2 FNYEAQ, per germline.

V and J are TRBV10-2 and TRBJ1-5; 10 bases match TRBD1. CDR1 and CDR2 (germline): WSHSY, SAAADI. V trimming: 3 bases; J trimming: 7 bases; junction bases outside the gene matches: 12. This CDR3 spans 17 amino acids. Here the CDR3 reads CASSERSLGQGYQPQHF. In DNA, the CDR3 is TGCGCCAGCAGTGAAAGAAGTCTGGGACAGGGGTACCAGCCCCAGCATTTT.

The CDR3 nucleotides are TGTGCCATCAGTAAACAGGGGACTGGAAACACCATATATTTT. Encoded protein: CAISKQGTGNTIYF. This rearrangement joins TRBV10-3 to TRBJ1-3, with 7 bases that match TRBD1. Germline V CDR1 and CDR2: ENHRY, SYGVKD. With 5 bases clipped from V and 2 bases from J, the junction kept 3 bases outside the gene matches. This CDR3 contains 14 residues.

This rearrangement joins TRBV7-2 to TRBJ2-5, with no clear D. Deletions cut 3 bases from V and 2 bases from J, with 7 bases between. Germline V gene lookup returns CDR1 SGHTA and CDR2 FQGNSA. This CDR3 spans 13 amino acids. CDR3 in DNA: TGTGCCAGCAGCTTGGGCAGACAAGAGACCCAGTACTTC. Protein sequence: CASSLGRQETQYF. Together with reference TRBV7-2 and TRBJ2-5, the CDR3 gives the full variable domain: GAGVSQSPSNKVTEKGKDVELRCDPISGHTALYWYRQSLGQGLEFLIYFQGNSAPDKSGLPSDRFSAERTGGSVSTLTIQRTQQEDSAVYLCASSLGRQETQYFGPGTRLLVL.

The rearrangement joins TRBV11-3 to TRBJ1-1; tentative D call: TRBD1 (5 bases). V lost 3 bases to trimming and J lost 6 bases, with 20 bases between them. Per germline, CDR1 SGHNT and CDR2 YENEEA. This CDR3 is built from 16 residues. The DNA of the CDR3 is TGTGCCAGCAGCTTTATGCAGGGTGTCTACTCCCCTGAAGCTTTCTTT. This gives the protein CASSFMQGVYSPEAFF.

V and J are TRBV5-1 and TRBJ1-3, with unresolved D. V was pared by 0 bases and J by 2 bases, with 9 bases between. The CDR3 runs to 15 residues. Germline V gene lookup returns CDR1 SGHRS and CDR2 YFSETQ. The CDR3 region has the DNA TGCGCCAGCAGCTTGGTACCCGCGGCTGGAAACACCATATATTTT. Translating gives CASSLVPAAGNTIYF.

The chain recombines TRBV6-6 with TRBJ1-5; perhaps TRBD1 as D (5 bases). The CDR3 contains 13 residues. Between the trimmed V and J ends, which lost 6 bases and 3 bases, there was a span of 9 bases. Germline CDR1 and CDR2: MNHNY and SVGAGI (reference sequence). CDR3 loop: CASSPTDNQPQHF. DNA for the CDR3: TGTGCCAGCAGCCCGACAGACAATCAGCCCCAGCATTTT.

J is TRBJ1-1 and V is TRBV14, with TRBD1 identical over 7 bases. Looked up from germline, CDR1 is SGHDN and CDR2 is FVKESK. The trim removed 4 bases at V and 4 bases at J, leaving 3 bases unmatched. CDR3 length: 13 residues. In nucleotides, the CDR3 is TGTGCCAGCAGCCTTCAGGGGGTCACTGAAGCTTTCTTT. Amino acids: CASSLQGVTEAFF.

This chain connects TRBV28 to TRBJ1-1; no clear D. V was cut by 7 bases and J by 8 bases, with 11 bases left in between. The CDR3 extends over 11 amino acids. The germline V gene has CDR1 MDHEN and CDR2 SYDVKM. The chain's CDR3 is CASTTQTEAFF. Written as DNA, the CDR3 is TGTGCCAGCACCACACAGACAGAAGCTTTCTTT.

This clone was detected only once. The rearrangement joins TRBV9 to TRBJ2-5; D perhaps matches TRBD1 (6 bases). The CDR3 has 14 amino acids. CDR1 is SGDLS and CDR2 is YYNGEE in the germline V gene. Trimming took off 3 bases at V and 2 bases at J, with 11 bases between the two ends. CDR3 coding DNA: TGTGCCAGCAGCGGCAGACAGGTTCAAGAGACCCAGTACTTC. Translation: CASSGRQVQETQYF.